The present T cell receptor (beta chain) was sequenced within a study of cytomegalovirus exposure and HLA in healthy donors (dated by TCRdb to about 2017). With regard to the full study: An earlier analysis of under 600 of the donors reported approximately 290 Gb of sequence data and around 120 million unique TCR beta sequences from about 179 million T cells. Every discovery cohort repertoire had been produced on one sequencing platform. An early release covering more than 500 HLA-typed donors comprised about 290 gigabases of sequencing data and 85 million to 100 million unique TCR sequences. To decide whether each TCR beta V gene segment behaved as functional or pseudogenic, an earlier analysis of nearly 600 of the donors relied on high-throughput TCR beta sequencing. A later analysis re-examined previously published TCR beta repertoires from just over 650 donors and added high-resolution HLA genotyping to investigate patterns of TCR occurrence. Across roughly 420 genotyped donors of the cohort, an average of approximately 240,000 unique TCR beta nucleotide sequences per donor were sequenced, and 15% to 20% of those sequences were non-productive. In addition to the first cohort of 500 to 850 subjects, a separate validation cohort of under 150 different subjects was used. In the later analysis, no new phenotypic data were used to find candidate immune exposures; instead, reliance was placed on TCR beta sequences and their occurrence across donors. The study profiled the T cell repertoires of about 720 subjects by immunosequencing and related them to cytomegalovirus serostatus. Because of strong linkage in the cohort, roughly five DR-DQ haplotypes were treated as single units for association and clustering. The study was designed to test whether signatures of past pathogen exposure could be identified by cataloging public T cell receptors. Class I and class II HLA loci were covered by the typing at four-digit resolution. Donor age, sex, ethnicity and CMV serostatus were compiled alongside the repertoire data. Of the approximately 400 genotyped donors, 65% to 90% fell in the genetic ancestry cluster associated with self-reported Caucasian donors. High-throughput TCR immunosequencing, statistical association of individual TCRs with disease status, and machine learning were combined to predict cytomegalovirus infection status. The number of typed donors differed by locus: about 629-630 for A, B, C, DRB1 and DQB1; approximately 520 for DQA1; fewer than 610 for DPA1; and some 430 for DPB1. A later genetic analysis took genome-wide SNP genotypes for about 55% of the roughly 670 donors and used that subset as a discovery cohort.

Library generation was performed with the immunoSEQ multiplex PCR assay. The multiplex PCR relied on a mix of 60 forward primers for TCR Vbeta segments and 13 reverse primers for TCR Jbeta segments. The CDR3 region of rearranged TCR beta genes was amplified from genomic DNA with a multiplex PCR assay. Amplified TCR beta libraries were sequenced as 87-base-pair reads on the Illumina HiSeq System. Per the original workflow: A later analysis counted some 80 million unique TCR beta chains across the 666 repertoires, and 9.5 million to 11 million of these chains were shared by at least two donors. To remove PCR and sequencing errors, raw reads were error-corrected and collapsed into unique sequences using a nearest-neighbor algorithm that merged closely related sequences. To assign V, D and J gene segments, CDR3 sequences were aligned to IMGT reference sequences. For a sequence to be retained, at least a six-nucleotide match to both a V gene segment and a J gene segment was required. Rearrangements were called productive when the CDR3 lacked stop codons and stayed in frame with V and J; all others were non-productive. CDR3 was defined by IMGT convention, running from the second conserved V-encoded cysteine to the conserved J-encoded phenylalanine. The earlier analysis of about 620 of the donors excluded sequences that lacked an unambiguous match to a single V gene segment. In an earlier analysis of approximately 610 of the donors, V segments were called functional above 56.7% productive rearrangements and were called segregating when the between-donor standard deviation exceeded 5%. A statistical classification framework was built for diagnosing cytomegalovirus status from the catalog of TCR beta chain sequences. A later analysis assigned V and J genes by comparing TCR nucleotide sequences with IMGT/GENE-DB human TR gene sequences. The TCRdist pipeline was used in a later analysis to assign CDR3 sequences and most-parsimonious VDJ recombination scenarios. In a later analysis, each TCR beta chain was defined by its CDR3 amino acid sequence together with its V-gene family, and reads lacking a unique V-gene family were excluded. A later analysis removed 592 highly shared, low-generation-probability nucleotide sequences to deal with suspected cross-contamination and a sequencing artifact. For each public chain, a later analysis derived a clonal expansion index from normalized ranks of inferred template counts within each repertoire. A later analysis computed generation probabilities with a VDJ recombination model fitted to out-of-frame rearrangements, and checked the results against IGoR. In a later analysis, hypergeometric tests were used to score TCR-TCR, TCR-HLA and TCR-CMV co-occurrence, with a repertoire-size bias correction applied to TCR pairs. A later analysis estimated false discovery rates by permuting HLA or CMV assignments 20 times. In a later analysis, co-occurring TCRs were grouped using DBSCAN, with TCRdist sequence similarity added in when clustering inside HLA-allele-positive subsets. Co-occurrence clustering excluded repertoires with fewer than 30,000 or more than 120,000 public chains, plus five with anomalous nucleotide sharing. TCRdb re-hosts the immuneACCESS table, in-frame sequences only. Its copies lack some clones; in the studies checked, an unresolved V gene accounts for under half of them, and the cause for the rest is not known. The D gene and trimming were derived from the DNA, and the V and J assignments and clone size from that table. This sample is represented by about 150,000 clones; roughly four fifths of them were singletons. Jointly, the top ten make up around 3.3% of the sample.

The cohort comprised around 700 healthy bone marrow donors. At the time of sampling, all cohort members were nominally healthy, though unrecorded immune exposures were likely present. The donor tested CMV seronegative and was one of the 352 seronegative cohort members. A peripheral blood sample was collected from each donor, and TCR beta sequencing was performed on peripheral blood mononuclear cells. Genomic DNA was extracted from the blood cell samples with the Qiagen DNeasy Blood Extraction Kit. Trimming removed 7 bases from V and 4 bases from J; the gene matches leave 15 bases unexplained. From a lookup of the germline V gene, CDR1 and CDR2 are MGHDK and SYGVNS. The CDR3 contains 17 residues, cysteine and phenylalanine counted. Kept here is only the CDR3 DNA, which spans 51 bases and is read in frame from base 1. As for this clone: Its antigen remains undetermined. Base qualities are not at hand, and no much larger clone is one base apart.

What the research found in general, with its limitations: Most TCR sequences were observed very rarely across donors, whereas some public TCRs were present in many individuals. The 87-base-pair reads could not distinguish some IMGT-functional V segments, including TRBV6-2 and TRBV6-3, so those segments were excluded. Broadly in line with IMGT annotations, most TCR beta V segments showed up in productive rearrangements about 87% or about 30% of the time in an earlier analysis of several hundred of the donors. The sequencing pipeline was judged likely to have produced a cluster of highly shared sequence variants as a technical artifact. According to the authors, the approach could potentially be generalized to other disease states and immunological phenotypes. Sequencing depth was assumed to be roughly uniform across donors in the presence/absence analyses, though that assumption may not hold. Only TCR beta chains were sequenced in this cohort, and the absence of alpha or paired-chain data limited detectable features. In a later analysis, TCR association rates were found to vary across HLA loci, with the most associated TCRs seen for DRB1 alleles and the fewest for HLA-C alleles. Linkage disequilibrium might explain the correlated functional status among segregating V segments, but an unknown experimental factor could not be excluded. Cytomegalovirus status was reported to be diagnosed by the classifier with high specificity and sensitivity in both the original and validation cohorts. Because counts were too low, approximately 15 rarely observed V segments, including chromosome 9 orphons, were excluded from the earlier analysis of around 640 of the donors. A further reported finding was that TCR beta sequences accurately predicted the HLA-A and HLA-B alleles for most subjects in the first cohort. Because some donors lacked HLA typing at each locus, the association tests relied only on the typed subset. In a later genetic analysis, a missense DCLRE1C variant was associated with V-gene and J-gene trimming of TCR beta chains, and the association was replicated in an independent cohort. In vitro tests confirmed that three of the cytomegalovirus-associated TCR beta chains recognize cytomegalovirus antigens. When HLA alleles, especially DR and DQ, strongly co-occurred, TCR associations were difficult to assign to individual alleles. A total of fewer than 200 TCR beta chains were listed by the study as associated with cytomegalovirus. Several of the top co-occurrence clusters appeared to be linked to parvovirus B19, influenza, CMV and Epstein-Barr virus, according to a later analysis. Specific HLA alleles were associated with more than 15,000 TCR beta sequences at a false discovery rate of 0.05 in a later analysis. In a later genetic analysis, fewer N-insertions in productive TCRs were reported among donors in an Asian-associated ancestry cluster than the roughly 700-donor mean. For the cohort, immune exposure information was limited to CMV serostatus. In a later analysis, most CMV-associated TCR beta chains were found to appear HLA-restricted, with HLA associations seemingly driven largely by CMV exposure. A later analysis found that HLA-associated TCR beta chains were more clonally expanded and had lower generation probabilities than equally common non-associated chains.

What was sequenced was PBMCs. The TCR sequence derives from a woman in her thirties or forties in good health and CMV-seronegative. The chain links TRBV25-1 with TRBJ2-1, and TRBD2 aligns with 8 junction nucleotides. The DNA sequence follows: TGTGCCAGCACGACCCGTGATTATAGCGGGGCATACAATGAGCAGTTCTTC. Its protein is CASTTRDYSGAYNEQFF.